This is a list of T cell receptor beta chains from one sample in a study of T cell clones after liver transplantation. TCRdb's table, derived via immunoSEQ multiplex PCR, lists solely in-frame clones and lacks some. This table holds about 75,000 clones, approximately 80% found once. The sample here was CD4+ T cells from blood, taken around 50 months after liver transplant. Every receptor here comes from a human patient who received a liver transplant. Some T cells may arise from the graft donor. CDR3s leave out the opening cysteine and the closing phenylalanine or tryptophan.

CDR3: ASSIRIYNSPLH
J: TRBJ1-6
V: TRBV19

CDR3: ASRSGGQPNTEAF
J: TRBJ1-1
V: TRBV2

CDR3: ASTVGQLETQY
J: TRBJ2-5
V: TRBV5-6

CDR3: AISVTLDRNTEAF
J: TRBJ1-1
V: TRBV10-3

CDR3: ASSTGLAGDGETQY
J: TRBJ2-5
V: TRBV19

CDR3: ASSSPTSGAFGTQY
J: TRBJ2-3
V: TRBV11-2

CDR3: ASSLSTDTQY
J: TRBJ2-3
V: TRBV19

CDR3: ASSLVLAGDTQY
J: TRBJ2-3
V: TRBV11-2

CDR3: AISPPSGTGGSNTGELF
J: TRBJ2-2
V: TRBV10-3

CDR3: STRRVQETQY
J: TRBJ2-5
V: TRBV29-1

CDR3: ASSAYLGTGNGNTIY
J: TRBJ1-3
V: TRBV9

CDR3: ASGLVPNNYGYT
J: TRBJ1-2
V: TRBV12-5

CDR3: ASSGQGKGEQY
J: TRBJ2-7
V: TRBV18